These 8 T cell receptor beta chains share one sample of origin, sequenced in a study of cytomegalovirus exposure and HLA in healthy donors. The primer mix had 60 Vbeta and 13 Jbeta primers. TCRdb's copy holds only in-frame clones and misses some; the assay was immunoSEQ multiplex PCR. The sample records 170,000 or so clones, more than 60% being singletons. Sequencing was carried out using PBMCs. These TCRs come from a woman aged 45-65 years in good health and CMV-seropositive.

The chain combines TRBV2 with TRBJ2-7, with no clear D. The length of the CDR3 is 10 residues. The germline gives CDR1 SNHLY, CDR2 FYNNEI. V lost 2 bases to trimming and J lost 9 bases, with 5 bases between them. The CDR3 sequence is CASSETGQYF. CDR3 coding DNA: TGTGCCAGCAGTGAAACTGGGCAGTACTTC.

The rearrangement uses TRBV5-6 and TRBJ1-4; 7 bases align to TRBD1. This CDR3 region has 16 residues. Germline V lookup: CDR1 SGHDT, CDR2 YYEEEE. With 2 bases clipped from V and 8 bases from J, the junction kept 12 bases outside the gene matches. CDR3 bases: TGTGCCAGCAGCTTAAGTGAAGACAGGGCCTGGGAAAAACTGTTTTTT. Translation: CASSLSEDRAWEKLFF. Complete variable domain (other parts from reference TRBV5-6 and TRBJ1-4): DAGVTQSPTHLIKTRGQQVTLRCSPKSGHDTVSWYQQALGQGPQFIFQYYEEEERQRGNFPDRFSGHQFPNYSSELNVNALLLGDSALYLCASSLSEDRAWEKLFFGSGTQLSVL.

This sequence joins TRBV30 and TRBJ1-2; 8 nucleotides agree with TRBD1. Germline-derived CDR1 and CDR2 are GTSNPN and SVGIG (reference sequence). The CDR3 runs 12 residues. Germline trimming cut 7 bases from V and 2 bases from J; bases unmatched to any gene: 3. CDR3 sequence reads: CALTGDNYGYTF. In DNA, the CDR3 is TGTGCCTTGACAGGGGACAACTATGGCTACACCTTC.

The V and J genes are TRBV12-5 and TRBJ2-7, with TRBD1 matching over 10 bases. J gave up 3 bases and V 0 bases, and 17 bases lay outside the gene matches. Germline CDR1 LGHNT, CDR2 FRNRAP. CDR3 size: 20 residues. In DNA form, the CDR3 reads TGTGCTAGTGGTTTGGTACATGACAGGGGGCGTTTTGATCTCATCTACGAGCAGTACTTC. Its protein is CASGLVHDRGRFDLIYEQYF.

As for this clone: Other DNA variants within this sample encode the same CDR3. The genes are TRBV28 and TRBJ2-7; D might be TRBD1 (6 bases). Between the trimmed V and J ends, which lost 4 bases and 3 bases, there was a span of 13 bases. Germline-derived CDR1 and CDR2 are MDHEN and SYDVKM. The CDR3 runs to 14 residues. CDR3 coding DNA: TGTGCCAGCAGTTCAATTCAGGGGATCTACGAGCAGTACTTC. It codes for CASSSIQGIYEQYF.

J is TRBJ1-3 and V is TRBV19, with 8 bases matching TRBD1. The germline V gene has CDR1 LNHDA and CDR2 SQIVND (reference sequence). The CDR3 covers 17 residues. CDR3 region: CASYPRTGPTSGNTIYF. Written as DNA, the CDR3 is TGTGCGTCGTATCCCAGGACAGGGCCTACCTCTGGAAACACCATATATTTT.

This clone appeared a few times. The V call is TRBV5-6, the J call TRBJ1-1; 9 nucleotides match TRBD1. CDR3 length equals 12 residues. V lost 3 bases and J lost 6; bases outside the gene matches: 0. Germline CDR1 SGHDT, CDR2 YYEEEE. The CDR3 nucleotides read TGTGCCAGCAGCTGGACAGGGGCTGAAGCTTTCTTT. Translated: CASSWTGAEAFF. Combining the CDR3 with reference TRBV5-6 and TRBJ1-1 gives the whole variable domain DAGVTQSPTHLIKTRGQQVTLRCSPKSGHDTVSWYQQALGQGPQFIFQYYEEEERQRGNFPDRFSGHQFPNYSSELNVNALLLGDSALYLCASSWTGAEAFFGQGTRLTVV.

The chain couples TRBV9 to TRBJ1-4; 9 positions agree with TRBD1. This CDR3 contains 13 residues. CDR1 is SGDLS and CDR2 is YYNGEE in the germline V gene. V shed 5 bases, J shed 5 bases, and the junction held 1 base outside the gene matches. The CDR3 loop is CASSGTGNEKLFF. The CDR3 nucleotides read TGTGCCAGCAGTGGGACAGGGAATGAAAAACTGTTTTTT.